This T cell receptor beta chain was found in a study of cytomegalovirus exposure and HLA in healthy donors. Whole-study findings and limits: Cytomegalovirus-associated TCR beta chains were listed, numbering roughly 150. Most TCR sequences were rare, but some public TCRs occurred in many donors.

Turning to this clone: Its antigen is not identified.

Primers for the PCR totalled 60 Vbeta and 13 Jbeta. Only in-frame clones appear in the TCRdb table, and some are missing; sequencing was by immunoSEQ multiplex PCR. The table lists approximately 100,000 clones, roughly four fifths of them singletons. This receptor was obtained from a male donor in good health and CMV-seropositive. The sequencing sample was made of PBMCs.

The CDR3 nucleotides are TGTGCCAGCAGCTTAGTAAATTTAAGAGGCACTGAAGCTTTCTTT. Translation gives CASSLVNLRGTEAFF. The chain combines TRBV7-2 with TRBJ1-1, with no clear D. Germline values: CDR1 SGHTA, CDR2 FQGNSA. Trimming cost V 1 base and J 4 bases, with 13 bases left between them. The CDR3 is 15 amino acids. The whole variable domain, filled in from reference TRBV7-2 and TRBJ1-1, reads GAGVSQSPSNKVTEKGKDVELRCDPISGHTALYWYRQSLGQGLEFLIYFQGNSAPDKSGLPSDRFSAERTGGSVSTLTIQRTQQEDSAVYLCASSLVNLRGTEAFFGQGTRLTVV.